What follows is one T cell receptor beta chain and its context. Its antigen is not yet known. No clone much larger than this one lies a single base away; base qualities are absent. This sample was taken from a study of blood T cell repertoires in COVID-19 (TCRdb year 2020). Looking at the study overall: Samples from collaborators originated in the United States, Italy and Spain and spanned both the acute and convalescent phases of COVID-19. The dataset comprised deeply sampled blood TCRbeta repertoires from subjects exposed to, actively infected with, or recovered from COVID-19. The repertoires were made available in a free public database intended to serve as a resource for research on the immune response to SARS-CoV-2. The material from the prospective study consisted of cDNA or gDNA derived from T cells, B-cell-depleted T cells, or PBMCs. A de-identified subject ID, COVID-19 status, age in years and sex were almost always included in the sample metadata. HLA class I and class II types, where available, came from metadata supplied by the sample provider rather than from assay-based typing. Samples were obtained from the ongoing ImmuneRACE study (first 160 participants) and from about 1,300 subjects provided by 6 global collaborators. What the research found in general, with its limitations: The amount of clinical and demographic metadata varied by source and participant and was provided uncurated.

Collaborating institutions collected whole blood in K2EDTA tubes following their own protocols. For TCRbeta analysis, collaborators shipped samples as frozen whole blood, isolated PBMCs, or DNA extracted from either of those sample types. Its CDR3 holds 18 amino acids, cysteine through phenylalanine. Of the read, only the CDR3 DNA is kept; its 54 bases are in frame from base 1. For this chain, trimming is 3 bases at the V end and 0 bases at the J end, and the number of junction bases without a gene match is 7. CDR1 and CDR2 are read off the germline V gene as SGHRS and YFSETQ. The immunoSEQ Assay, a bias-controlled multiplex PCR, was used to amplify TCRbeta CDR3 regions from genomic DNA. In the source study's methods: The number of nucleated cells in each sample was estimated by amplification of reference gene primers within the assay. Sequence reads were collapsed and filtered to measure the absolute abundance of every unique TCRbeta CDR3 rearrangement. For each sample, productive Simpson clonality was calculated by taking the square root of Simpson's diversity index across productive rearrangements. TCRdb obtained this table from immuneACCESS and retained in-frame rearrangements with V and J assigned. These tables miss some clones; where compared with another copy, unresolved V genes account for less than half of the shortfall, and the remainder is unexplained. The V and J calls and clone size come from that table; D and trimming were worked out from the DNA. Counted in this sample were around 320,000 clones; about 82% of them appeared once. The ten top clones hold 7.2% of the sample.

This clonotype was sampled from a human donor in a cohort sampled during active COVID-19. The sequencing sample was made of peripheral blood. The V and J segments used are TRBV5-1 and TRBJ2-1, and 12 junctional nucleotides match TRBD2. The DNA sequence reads TGCGCCAGCAGCTCCGTAAAACTAGCGGGGGGCTCCTACAATGAGCAGTTCTTC. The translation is CASSSVKLAGGSYNEQFF. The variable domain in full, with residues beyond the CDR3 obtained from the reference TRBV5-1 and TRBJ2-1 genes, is KAGVTQTPRYLIKTRGQQVTLSCSPISGHRSVSWYQQTPGQGLQFLFEYFSETQRNKGNFPGRFSGRQFSNSRSEMNVSTLELGDSALYLCASSSVKLAGGSYNEQFFGPGTRLTVL.